This T cell receptor beta chain emerged from a study of blood T cell repertoires in COVID-19. This clone was found many times. Trimming took 2 bases from V and 0 from J; bases not matched to a gene: 5. This CDR3 comprises 17 residues. Germline lookup yields CDR1 LGHDT and CDR2 YNNKEL (reference sequence). Profiling relied on immunoSEQ multiplex PCR, and the TCRdb table lists in-frame clones only, not all of them. This table holds around 420,000 clones, approximately 88% found once. The specimen sequenced was PBMCs or T cells enriched from blood (not recorded which). The source is a woman in her forties with acute COVID-19. The chain links TRBV3-1 (or the pseudogene TRBV3-2) to TRBJ2-5, with 11 nucleotides matching TRBD2. CDR3 residues: CASSQQSSGGYQETQYF. CDR3 nucleotides: TGTGCCAGCAGCCAACAATCTAGCGGGGGGTACCAAGAGACCCAGTACTTC.